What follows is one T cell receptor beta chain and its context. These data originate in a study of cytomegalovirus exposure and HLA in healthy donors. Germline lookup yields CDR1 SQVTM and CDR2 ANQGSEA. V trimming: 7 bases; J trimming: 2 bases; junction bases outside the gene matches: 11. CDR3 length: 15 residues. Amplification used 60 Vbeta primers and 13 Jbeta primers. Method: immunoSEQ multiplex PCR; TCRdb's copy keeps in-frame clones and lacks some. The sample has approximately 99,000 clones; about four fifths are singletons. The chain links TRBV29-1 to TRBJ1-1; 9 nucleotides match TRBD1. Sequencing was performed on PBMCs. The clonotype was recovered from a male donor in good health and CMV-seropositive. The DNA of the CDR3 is TGCAGCGCCTCGGGACAGGGAGGACCTAACACTGAAGCTTTCTTT. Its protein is CSASGQGGPNTEAFF.